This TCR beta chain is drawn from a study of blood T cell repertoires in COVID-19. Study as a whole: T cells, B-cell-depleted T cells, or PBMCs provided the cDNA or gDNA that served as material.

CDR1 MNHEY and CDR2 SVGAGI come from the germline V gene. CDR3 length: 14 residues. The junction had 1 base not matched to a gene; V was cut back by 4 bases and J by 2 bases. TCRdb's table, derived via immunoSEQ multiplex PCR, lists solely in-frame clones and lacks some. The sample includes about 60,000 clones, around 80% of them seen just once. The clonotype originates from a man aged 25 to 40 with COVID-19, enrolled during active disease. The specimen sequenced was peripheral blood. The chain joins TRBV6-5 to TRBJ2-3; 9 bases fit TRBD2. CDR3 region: CASSLGLATDTQYF. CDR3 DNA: TGTGCCAGCAGTTTGGGACTAGCCACAGATACGCAGTATTTT.